Described below is a single T cell receptor (beta chain) sequence and its context. The V end lost 0 bases, the J end lost 0 bases, and 5 bases lay between the germline ends. The germline V gene has CDR1 LNHDA and CDR2 SQIVND (reference sequence). The CDR3 contains 14 residues. Original processing methods: Reference gene primer amplification yielded estimated nucleated cell counts. Sequencing used immunoSEQ multiplex PCR; TCRdb keeps in-frame clones, though not all of them. V, J and clone size were drawn from that table, and D and trimming were deduced from the DNA. Of under 350,000 clones listed, roughly 91% were seen once; the top ten hold around 4.4%. The entry originates in a study of blood T cell repertoires in COVID-19. Overall study: There were acute and convalescent COVID-19 samples, and they came from the United States, Italy and Spain. T cells, B-cell-depleted T cells, or PBMCs supplied cDNA or gDNA.

The sequence was obtained from a man in his forties with acute or convalescent COVID-19. The V and J genes are TRBV19 and TRBJ1-1, with unresolved D. Sample: peripheral blood. CDR3 sequence: CASSIDRVNTEAFF. In DNA form, the CDR3 reads TGTGCCAGTAGTATAGATCGGGTGAACACTGAAGCTTTCTTT.